Sequencing of this T cell receptor beta chain was carried out in a study of T cell responses to AZD1222 COVID-19 vaccine. Germline lookup yields CDR1 MNHEY and CDR2 SVGAGI. The CDR3 consists of 12 residues. V shed 5 bases, J shed 6 bases, and the junction held 3 bases outside the gene matches. Profiling relied on immunoSEQ multiplex PCR, and the TCRdb table lists in-frame clones only, not all of them. In the table there are roughly 110,000 clones, roughly four fifths of which are singletons. The chain recombines TRBV6-5 with TRBJ2-7, with TRBD1 matching over 8 bases. The receptor's source is an adult in good health. The sample here was peripheral blood, taken on day 0 of AZD1222 vaccination. CDR3 amino acids: CASSTGQGEQYF. Here the CDR3 DNA reads TGTGCCAGCAGTACAGGACAGGGCGAGCAGTACTTC.